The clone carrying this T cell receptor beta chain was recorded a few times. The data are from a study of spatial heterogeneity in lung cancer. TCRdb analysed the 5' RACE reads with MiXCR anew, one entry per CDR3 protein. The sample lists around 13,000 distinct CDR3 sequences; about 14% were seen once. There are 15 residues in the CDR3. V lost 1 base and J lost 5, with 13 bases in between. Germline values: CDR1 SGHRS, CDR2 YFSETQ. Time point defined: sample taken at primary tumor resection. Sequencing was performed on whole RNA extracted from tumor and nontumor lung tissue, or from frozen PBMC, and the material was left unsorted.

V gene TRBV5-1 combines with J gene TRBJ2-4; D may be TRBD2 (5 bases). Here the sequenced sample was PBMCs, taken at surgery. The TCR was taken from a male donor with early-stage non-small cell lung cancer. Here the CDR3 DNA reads TGCGCCAGCAGCTTGAGAGGGAGTACCGAAAACATTCAGTACTTC. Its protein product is CASSLRGSTENIQYF.